One sample yielded the 21 T cell receptor beta chains listed below, sequenced in a study of shared clonotypes between healthy human individuals. The protocol was immunoSEQ multiplex PCR, while the TCRdb copy is restricted to in-frame clones and leaves out a portion. The sample has more than 850,000 clones; around 82% are singletons. Sequenced sample: memory CD4+ T cells from PBMCs. The sample's subset: CD45RA-negative fraction. These TCRs come from a man between 18 and 29 years old in good health. Some clones in this sample may be carry-over from other donors' samples.

The chain couples TRBV29-1 to TRBJ2-1; a weak D match, TRBD2 (6 bases). V dropped 6 bases and J dropped 15 bases, with 18 bases sitting between them. Germline loops: CDR1 SQVTM, CDR2 ANQGSEA. The CDR3 loop spans 11 amino acids. In DNA form, the CDR3 reads TGCAGCGTGGGGGGTGACTCTGCAACGTTCTTC. Translation gives CSVGGDSATFF.

The chain employs TRBV6-5 and TRBJ2-7, with D perhaps TRBD1 or TRBD2 (5 bases each). Deletions cut 6 bases from V and 5 bases from J, with 20 bases between. CDR1 and CDR2 (germline): MNHEY, SVGAGI. CDR3 length: 15 residues. The CDR3, as DNA: TGTGCCAGCAGCCCGGGACCCAGGCGCGGCCACGAGCAGTACTTC. This encodes CASSPGPRRGHEQYF.

The rearrangement joins TRBV7-2 to TRBJ2-1; D gene uncertain. This CDR3 region has 13 residues. Germline V gene data show CDR1 as SGHTA and CDR2 as FQGNSA. Trimming removed 5 bases from V and 3 bases from J, with 8 bases in between. The CDR3 here is CASSNYLYNEQFF. The DNA for the CDR3 is TGTGCCAGCAGCAATTACCTCTACAATGAGCAGTTCTTC.

The chain couples TRBV5-6 to TRBJ2-5; D call uncertain. Germline CDR1 reads SGHDT; CDR2 reads YYEEEE. With 0 bases removed from V and 5 bases from J, the gap between germline ends came to 11 bases. CDR3 size: 14 residues. This chain's CDR3 is CASSLEGVWETQYF. CDR3 bases: TGTGCCAGCAGCTTGGAGGGTGTTTGGGAGACCCAGTACTTC.

The DNA for the CDR3 is TGTGCCAGCTCACCACCAAGTCGAGGGGAAGGCACTGAAGCTTTCTTT. Translated, it gives CASSPPSRGEGTEAFF. This chain joins TRBV18 and TRBJ1-1, with TRBD1 as a possible D gene (5 bases). The CDR3 spans 16 residues. CDR1 KGHSH and CDR2 LQKENI come from the germline V gene. Trimming took 0 bases from V and 4 from J, leaving 15 bases between them.

The V and J genes are TRBV4-1 and TRBJ1-4; tentatively, D is TRBD1 (5 bases). The germline CDR1 and CDR2 sequences are MGHRA and YSYEKL. The CDR3 runs to 17 residues. Trimming cost V 3 bases and J 5 bases, with 19 bases left between them. CDR3 amino acids: CASSQRGVGPPNEKLFF. As DNA, the CDR3 is TGCGCCAGCAGCCAGAGGGGCGTAGGGCCCCCGAATGAAAAACTGTTTTTT.

The V and J genes are TRBV29-1 and TRBJ2-1; TRBD1 matches 8 bases. Germline values: CDR1 SQVTM, CDR2 ANQGSEA. There are 13 residues in the CDR3. V dropped 8 bases and J dropped 4; count of bases not matched to a gene: 7. The CDR3 loop is CSLKGQGYNEQFF. The DNA of the CDR3 is TGCAGCCTCAAAGGACAGGGATACAATGAGCAGTTCTTC.

This clone was seen only once. CDR3 sequence reads: CASSLIGAAAYEQYF. The CDR3 nucleotides read TGTGCCAGCAGTTTAATCGGAGCCGCCGCCTACGAGCAGTACTTC. V is TRBV27 and J is TRBJ2-7, with D unresolved. Germline-derived CDR1 and CDR2 are MNHEY and SMNVEV (reference sequence). Trimming shortened V by 2 bases and J by 2 bases, and 13 bases separated the two germline ends. The CDR3 is 15 residues long.

The CDR3 coding sequence is TGTGCCAGCAGCCAAGATCAACGCCTAGCGGGAGGAGAGACCCAGTACTTC. Its protein is CASSQDQRLAGGETQYF. The chain uses TRBV4-2 and TRBJ2-5; 11 nucleotides agree with TRBD2. Trimming took 0 bases from V and 4 from J; bases not matched to a gene: 7. Germline assignment: CDR1 LGHNA and CDR2 YNFKEQ. The CDR3 consists of 17 residues.

The chain recombines TRBV6-6 with TRBJ1-5; TRBD1 agrees at 7 bases. V was pared by 9 bases and J by 5 bases, with 4 bases of the junction left unmatched. This CDR3 region has 12 residues. Germline V gene sequence: CDR1 MNHNY, CDR2 SVGAGI (reference sequence). The CDR3 DNA follows: TGTGCCAGTAGACAGGGAGATCAGCCCCAGCATTTT. Its protein product is CASRQGDQPQHF.

The chain carries TRBV28 and TRBJ2-3, with a weak D call TRBD2 (5 bases). V lost 4 bases, J lost 0 bases, and 8 bases lay in between. The CDR3 contains 14 residues. Germline values: CDR1 MDHEN, CDR2 SYDVKM. CDR3 loop: CASSSRASTDTQYF. In nucleotides, the CDR3 is TGTGCCAGCAGTTCGCGGGCCAGCACAGATACGCAGTATTTT.

The chain is built from TRBV14 and TRBJ2-7, with D uncertain. Trimming shortened V by 4 bases and J by 7 bases, and 14 bases separated the two germline ends. This CDR3 is built from 13 residues. The germline V gene has CDR1 SGHDN and CDR2 FVKESK. The CDR3 is CASSRQLQDEQYF. The CDR3 DNA is TGTGCCAGCAGCCGCCAACTACAAGATGAGCAGTACTTC.

The genes are TRBV28 and TRBJ2-1; no reliable D call. CDR3 length: 14 amino acids. Germline V lookup: CDR1 MDHEN, CDR2 SYDVKM. V was trimmed by 5 bases and J by 12 bases, leaving 20 bases between them. This CDR3 reads CASSPRAAFSRQFF. As DNA, the CDR3 is TGTGCCAGCAGTCCACGGGCCGCCTTTAGTCGGCAGTTCTTC.

The J gene is TRBJ1-1, the V gene TRBV19; D remains unclear. The germline V gene encodes CDR1 LNHDA and CDR2 SQIVND (reference sequence). CDR3 length: 14 amino acids. V lost 1 base and J lost 4, with 10 bases in between. The CDR3 spells CASSIVRAGTEAFF. CDR3 bases: TGTGCCAGTAGTATAGTAAGGGCAGGCACTGAAGCTTTCTTT.

In nucleotides, the CDR3 is TGTGCCAGCAGTTTGGCAGGGGCCGGAAACACCATATATTTT. Translation gives CASSLAGAGNTIYF. The chain recombines TRBV28 with TRBJ1-3; tentative D call: TRBD1 (6 bases). V was clipped by 3 bases and J by 4 bases, with 10 bases between them. The CDR3 runs to 14 residues. Germline V lookup: CDR1 MDHEN, CDR2 SYDVKM.

The chain combines TRBV6-1 with TRBJ2-2; D may be TRBD2 (6 bases). This CDR3 contains 14 residues. V was pared by 8 bases and J by 4 bases, with 14 bases between. CDR1 MNHNS and CDR2 SASEGT come from the germline V gene. In nucleotides, the CDR3 is TGTGCCAGCGGACGGGAGACGGTCACCGGGGAGCTGTTTTTT. Amino acid sequence: CASGRETVTGELFF.

On this clone itself: The same CDR3 also results from other DNA sequences found in this sample. V gene TRBV29-1 combines with J gene TRBJ2-5, with D unresolved. With 5 bases removed from V and 4 bases from J, the gap between germline ends came to 11 bases. This CDR3 has 12 amino acids. Germline CDR1 is SQVTM and CDR2 is ANQGSEA. Here the CDR3 reads CSVRQAPETQYF. Written as DNA, the CDR3 is TGCAGCGTTCGGCAGGCCCCAGAGACCCAGTACTTC.

Concerning this clone: This sample also contains other DNA sequences that code for the same CDR3. This chain joins TRBV12-5 and TRBJ2-2; no clear D gene. The CDR3 covers 13 residues. Germline CDR1 reads LGHNT; CDR2 reads FRNRAP. With 6 bases removed from V and 2 bases from J, the gap between germline ends came to 7 bases. The CDR3 spells CASGVGNTGELFF. The CDR3 DNA reads as TGTGCTAGTGGGGTAGGAAACACCGGGGAGCTGTTTTTT.

The chain couples TRBV27 to TRBJ2-1, with D possibly being TRBD2 (6 bases). V lost 0 bases and J 11 bases, leaving 14 bases between the germline ends. The CDR3 has 14 amino acids. CDR1 MNHEY and CDR2 SMNVEV come from the germline V gene (reference sequence). CDR3: CASSLSMEGSKQFF. CDR3 nucleotide sequence: TGTGCCAGCAGTTTATCGATGGAGGGGTCTAAGCAGTTCTTC.

The chain employs TRBV5-1 and TRBJ2-7; D not certain. CDR1 is SGHRS and CDR2 is YFSETQ in the germline V gene. The CDR3 covers 13 residues. Trimming shortened V by 5 bases and J by 3 bases, and 12 bases separated the two germline ends. CDR3 bases: TGCGCCAGCAGGCCCGACTGGGGCTACGAGCAGTACTTC. Amino acids: CASRPDWGYEQYF. Filled out from reference TRBV5-1 and TRBJ2-7, the complete variable domain reads KAGVTQTPRYLIKTRGQQVTLSCSPISGHRSVSWYQQTPGQGLQFLFEYFSETQRNKGNFPGRFSGRQFSNSRSEMNVSTLELGDSALYLCASRPDWGYEQYFGPGTRLTVT.

A word on this clone: The sample has other DNA sequences that encode this CDR3 too. The chain carries TRBV28 and TRBJ2-7; D uncertain. Per germline, CDR1 MDHEN and CDR2 SYDVKM. Trimming stripped 4 bases from V and 2 bases from J, with 6 bases between. This CDR3 has 12 residues. The CDR3: CASSSRTYEQYF. DNA of the CDR3: TGTGCCAGCAGTTCCCGTACCTACGAGCAGTACTTC.